One sample yielded the 9 T cell receptor beta chains listed below, sequenced in a study of shared clonotypes between healthy human individuals. Libraries were prepared by immunoSEQ multiplex PCR; TCRdb keeps only in-frame clonotypes and omits some of them. The repertoire consists of some 2,500,000 clones, with 92% occurring once and the leading ten covering 0.37%. The specimen sequenced was naive CD4+ T cells from PBMCs. Specified subset: CD45RA+ positively selected. These TCRs come from a man between 18 and 35 years old in good health. Some clones in this sample may be carry-over from other donors' samples.

This rearrangement joins TRBV5-1 to TRBJ2-1; the match to TRBD2 covers 12 bases. J gave up 7 bases and V 0 bases, and 2 bases lay outside the gene matches. This CDR3 has 15 amino acids. Germline CDR1 and CDR2: SGHRS and YFSETQ. The CDR3 DNA is TGCGCCAGCAGCTTGGCCGGGACTAGCGGGAATGAGCAGTTCTTC. The encoded protein is CASSLAGTSGNEQFF.

This clone was detected only once. The chain is built from TRBV6-1 and TRBJ1-1, with a tentative D call TRBD1 (5 bases). V gave up 6 bases and J gave up 3 bases, with 11 bases separating them. There are 13 residues in the CDR3. Germline V CDR1 and CDR2: MNHNS, SASEGT. CDR3 coding DNA: TGTGCCAGCAGGCTCCAGGGTGACACTGAAGCTTTCTTT. It codes for CASRLQGDTEAFF.

This sequence joins TRBV18 and TRBJ2-2; possibly TRBD1 or TRBD2 for D (6 bases each). The V gene lost 0 bases and the J gene lost 5 bases, with 13 bases spanning the gap. The CDR3 covers 16 residues. The germline CDR1 and CDR2 sequences are KGHSH and LQKENI. CDR3 in amino acids: CASSPPVQGGTGELFF. CDR3 nucleotides: TGTGCCAGCTCACCACCGGTACAGGGAGGAACCGGGGAGCTGTTTTTT.

This chain links TRBV29-1 with TRBJ2-2, with 9 bases aligning to TRBD2. The CDR3 loop spans 15 amino acids. Losses at the gene ends were 1 base for V and 4 bases for J; bases not matched to a gene: 4. The germline CDR1 and CDR2 sequences are SQVTM and ANQGSEA. The CDR3 nucleotides are TGCAGCGTTGAAGTTAGTAGCGGGAGCACCGGGGAGCTGTTTTTT. Residues: CSVEVSSGSTGELFF.

A remark on this clone: This specimen includes other DNA sequences encoding the same CDR3. The rearrangement joins TRBV6-1 to TRBJ1-4; D possibly corresponds to TRBD1 (6 bases). Trimming pared 1 base from V and 7 bases from J, leaving 13 bases between. The CDR3 runs to 15 residues. Germline lookup yields CDR1 MNHNS and CDR2 SASEGT. The CDR3, as DNA: TGTGCCAGCAGTGAAGATGGGGGGGCGGGTGAAAAACTGTTTTTT. Its translation is CASSEDGGAGEKLFF.

The chain carries TRBV11-1 and TRBJ2-7; 8 nucleotides match TRBD2. CDR1 is SGHAT, CDR2 FQDESV, per germline (reference sequence). V gave up 5 bases and J gave up 2 bases; unmatched junction bases: 2. The CDR3 loop spans 13 amino acids. CDR3: CASSTSGPYEQYF. CDR3 coding DNA: TGTGCCAGCAGCACTAGCGGTCCCTACGAGCAGTACTTC.

This sequence joins TRBV6-1 and TRBJ2-3; TRBD2 might be the D (5 bases). Germline-derived CDR1 and CDR2 are MNHNS and SASEGT. V was trimmed by 6 bases and J by 4 bases, leaving 17 bases between them. The CDR3 spans 15 residues. CDR3 nucleotide sequence: TGTGCCAGCAGGGCCCTAAAGGGAGCGGCAGATACGCAGTATTTT. Protein product: CASRALKGAADTQYF.

This chain links TRBV5-1 with TRBJ1-4, with a tentative D call TRBD1 (6 bases). This CDR3 is 17 amino acids long. Germline V gives CDR1 SGHRS, CDR2 YFSETQ. Trimming shortened V by 2 bases and J by 6 bases, and 20 bases separated the two germline ends. The CDR3 DNA sequence: TGCGCCAGCAGCTTTTTGGCCGGGGGCGCAGGAGATGAAAAACTGTTTTTT. Translated: CASSFLAGGAGDEKLFF. The variable domain in full, completed from reference TRBV5-1 and TRBJ1-4, reads KAGVTQTPRYLIKTRGQQVTLSCSPISGHRSVSWYQQTPGQGLQFLFEYFSETQRNKGNFPGRFSGRQFSNSRSEMNVSTLELGDSALYLCASSFLAGGAGDEKLFFGSGTQLSVL.

CDR3 DNA sequence: TGTGCCACACGGACAGGGGGCCTCGGGAACACTGAAGCTTTCTTT. This sequence encodes CATRTGGLGNTEAFF. V usage is TRBV28 and J usage is TRBJ1-1; 11 nucleotides line up with TRBD1. Per germline, CDR1 MDHEN and CDR2 SYDVKM. After removal of 10 bases from V and 1 base from J, the junction contained 8 bases not matched to a gene. The CDR3 runs to 15 residues.